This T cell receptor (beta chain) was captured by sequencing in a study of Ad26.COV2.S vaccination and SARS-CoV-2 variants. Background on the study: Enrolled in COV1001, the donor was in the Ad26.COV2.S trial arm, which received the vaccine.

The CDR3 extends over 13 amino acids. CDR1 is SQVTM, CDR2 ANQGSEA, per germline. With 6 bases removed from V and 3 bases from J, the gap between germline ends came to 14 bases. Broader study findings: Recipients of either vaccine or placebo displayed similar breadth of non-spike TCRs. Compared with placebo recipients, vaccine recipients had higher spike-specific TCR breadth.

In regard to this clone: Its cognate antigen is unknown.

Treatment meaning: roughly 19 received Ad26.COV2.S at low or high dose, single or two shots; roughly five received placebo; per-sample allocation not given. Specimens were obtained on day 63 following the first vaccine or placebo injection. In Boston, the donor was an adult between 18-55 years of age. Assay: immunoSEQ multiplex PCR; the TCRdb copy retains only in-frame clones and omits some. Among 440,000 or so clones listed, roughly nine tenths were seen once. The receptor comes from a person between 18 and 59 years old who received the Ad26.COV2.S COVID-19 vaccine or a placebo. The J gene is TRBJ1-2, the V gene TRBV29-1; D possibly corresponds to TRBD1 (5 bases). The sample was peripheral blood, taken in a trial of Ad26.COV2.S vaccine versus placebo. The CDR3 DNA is TGCAGCGTAGGAGCGGGGACCGACTATGGCTACACCTTC. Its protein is CSVGAGTDYGYTF.